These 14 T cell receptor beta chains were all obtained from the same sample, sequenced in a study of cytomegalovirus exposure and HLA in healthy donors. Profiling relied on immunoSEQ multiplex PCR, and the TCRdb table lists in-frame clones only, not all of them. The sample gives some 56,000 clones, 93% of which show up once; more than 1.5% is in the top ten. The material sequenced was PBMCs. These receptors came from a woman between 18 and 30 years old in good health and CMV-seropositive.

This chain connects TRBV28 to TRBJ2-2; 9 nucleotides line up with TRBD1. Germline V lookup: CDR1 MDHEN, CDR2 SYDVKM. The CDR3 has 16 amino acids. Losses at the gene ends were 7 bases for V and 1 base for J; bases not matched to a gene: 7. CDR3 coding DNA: TGTGCCAGCACCGAAGAGGACAGGGGGAACACCGGGGAGCTGTTTTTT. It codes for CASTEEDRGNTGELFF.

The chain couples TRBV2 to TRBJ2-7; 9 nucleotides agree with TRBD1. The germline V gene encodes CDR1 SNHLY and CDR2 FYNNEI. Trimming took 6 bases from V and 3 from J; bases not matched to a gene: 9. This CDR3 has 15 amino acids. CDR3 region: CASRRDRELRYEQYF. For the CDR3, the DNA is TGTGCCAGCAGAAGGGACAGGGAGCTTCGCTACGAGCAGTACTTC.

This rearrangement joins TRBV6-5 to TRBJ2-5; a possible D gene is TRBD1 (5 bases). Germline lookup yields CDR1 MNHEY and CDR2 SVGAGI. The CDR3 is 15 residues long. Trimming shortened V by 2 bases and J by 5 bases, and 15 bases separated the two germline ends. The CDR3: CASSYDGHSGETQYF. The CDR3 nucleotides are TGTGCCAGCAGTTACGACGGACACTCAGGGGAGACCCAGTACTTC.

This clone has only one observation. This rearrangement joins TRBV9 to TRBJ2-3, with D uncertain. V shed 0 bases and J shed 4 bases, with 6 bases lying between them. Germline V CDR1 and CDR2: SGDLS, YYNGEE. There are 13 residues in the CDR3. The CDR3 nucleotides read TGTGCCAGCAGCGTAGGAGGAGCAGATACGCAGTATTTT. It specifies CASSVGGADTQYF.

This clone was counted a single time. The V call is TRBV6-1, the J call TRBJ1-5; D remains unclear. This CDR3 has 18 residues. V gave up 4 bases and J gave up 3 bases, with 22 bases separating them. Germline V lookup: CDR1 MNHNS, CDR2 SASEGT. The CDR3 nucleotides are TGTGCCAGCAGTGCTCCGGAGCTGGTCATTCTGCTCAATCAGCCCCAGCATTTT. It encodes CASSAPELVILLNQPQHF.

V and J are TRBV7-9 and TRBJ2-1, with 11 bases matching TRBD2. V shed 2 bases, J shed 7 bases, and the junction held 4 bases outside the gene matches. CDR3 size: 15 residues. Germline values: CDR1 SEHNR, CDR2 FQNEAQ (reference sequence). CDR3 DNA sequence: TGTGCCAGCAGCTTATATACTAGCGGGGGTAATGAGCAGTTCTTC. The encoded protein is CASSLYTSGGNEQFF.

In DNA form, the CDR3 reads TGTGCCAGCAGCTTGGGGACAGTCTATGGCTACACCTTC. Protein: CASSLGTVYGYTF. J is TRBJ1-2 and V is TRBV11-2; 7 bases fit TRBD1. The CDR3 contains 13 residues. V gave up 3 bases and J gave up 4 bases; unmatched junction bases: 2. CDR1 and CDR2 from the germline V gene are SGHAT and FQNNGV.

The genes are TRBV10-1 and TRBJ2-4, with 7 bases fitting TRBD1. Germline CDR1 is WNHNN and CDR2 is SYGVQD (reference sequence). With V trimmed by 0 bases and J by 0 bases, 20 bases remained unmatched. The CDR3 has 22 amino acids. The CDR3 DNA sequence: TGCGCCAGCAGTGAGTCGATACCGACAGGGCCCGAGGTGTTACTAGCCAAAAACATTCAGTACTTC. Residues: CASSESIPTGPEVLLAKNIQYF.

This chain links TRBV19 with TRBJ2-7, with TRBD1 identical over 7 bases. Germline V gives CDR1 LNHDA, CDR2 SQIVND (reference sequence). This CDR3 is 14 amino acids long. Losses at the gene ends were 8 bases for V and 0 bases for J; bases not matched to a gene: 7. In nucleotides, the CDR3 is TGTGCCAGTTCCGACAGGGCGGCCTCCTACGAGCAGTACTTC. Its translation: CASSDRAASYEQYF.

In nucleotides, the CDR3 is TGTGCCAGCAGCCTGACCCTCGGGACTAGCGGGAGCCGGTACAATGAGCAGTTCTTC. Protein sequence: CASSLTLGTSGSRYNEQFF. V is TRBV11-3 and J is TRBJ2-1, with 14 bases aligning to TRBD2. The CDR3 is 19 residues long. The germline V gene encodes CDR1 SGHNT and CDR2 YENEEA. V dropped 5 bases and J dropped 4; count of bases not matched to a gene: 13.

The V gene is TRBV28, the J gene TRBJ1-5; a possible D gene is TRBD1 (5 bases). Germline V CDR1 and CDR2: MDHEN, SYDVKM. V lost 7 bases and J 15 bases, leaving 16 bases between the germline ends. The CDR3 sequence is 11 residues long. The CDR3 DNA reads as TGTGCCAGCACCCGAACGAGGACATGGCATTTT. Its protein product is CASTRTRTWHF.

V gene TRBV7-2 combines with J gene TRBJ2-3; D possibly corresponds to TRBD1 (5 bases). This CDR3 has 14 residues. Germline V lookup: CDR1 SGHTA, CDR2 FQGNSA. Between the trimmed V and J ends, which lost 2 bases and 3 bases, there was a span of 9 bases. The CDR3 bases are TGTGCCAGCAGCTTACAGGGTGGGACAGATACGCAGTATTTT. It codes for CASSLQGGTDTQYF.

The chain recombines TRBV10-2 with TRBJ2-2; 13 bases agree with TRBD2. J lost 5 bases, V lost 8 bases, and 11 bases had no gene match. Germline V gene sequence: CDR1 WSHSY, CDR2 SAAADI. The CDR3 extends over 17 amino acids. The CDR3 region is CASQGRGTSGETGELFF. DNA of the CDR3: TGCGCCAGCCAGGGCCGGGGGACTAGCGGGGAGACCGGGGAGCTGTTTTTT.

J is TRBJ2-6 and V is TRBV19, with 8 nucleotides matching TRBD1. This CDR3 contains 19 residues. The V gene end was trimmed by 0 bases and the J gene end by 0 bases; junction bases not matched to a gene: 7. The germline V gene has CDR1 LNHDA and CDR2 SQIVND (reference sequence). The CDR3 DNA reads TGTGCCAGTAGTATAGATGACAGGGGCCGGAGCTCTGGGGCCAACGTCCTGACTTTC. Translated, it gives CASSIDDRGRSSGANVLTF.